A selection of T cell receptor beta chains follows, all from one sample in a study of blood T cell repertoires in COVID-19. TCRdb's copy holds only in-frame clones and misses some; the assay was immunoSEQ multiplex PCR. Among approximately 90,000 clones listed, approximately 79% were seen once. Sequencing was done on a sample of peripheral blood. All receptors come from a man aged 70 or older with acute or convalescent COVID-19. Both conserved end residues are part of each CDR3. D genes are given only for firm matches. Expanded clones get a size class; other rows say once, few or many, or leave the size out.

V: TRBV7-6; D: -; J: TRBJ2-1; size: -; DNA: TGTGCCAGCAGCTCCTCCCTACAGGGTGAGCAGTTCTTC; CDR3: CASSSSLQGEQFF
V: TRBV2; D: TRBD1; J: TRBJ1-4; size: large; DNA: TGTGCCAGCAGCCAGGGACAGGTGGGGTCGAATGAAAAACTGTTTTTT; CDR3: CASSQGQVGSNEKLFF
V: TRBV16; D: -; J: TRBJ1-1; size: once; DNA: TGTGCCAGCAGCCCGCTTTCCAGGAACACTGAAGCTTTCTTT; CDR3: CASSPLSRNTEAFF
V: TRBV10-3; D: TRBD1; J: TRBJ1-6; size: few; DNA: TGTGCCATCAGTGAGAGGGGGGACAGGGACAATTCACCCCTCCACTTT; CDR3: CAISERGDRDNSPLHF
V: TRBV19; D: TRBD1; J: TRBJ1-2; size: -; DNA: TGTGCCAGTAGTATGGGGACAGGGGGCAACTATGGCTACACCTTC; CDR3: CASSMGTGGNYGYTF
V: TRBV5-1; D: TRBD2; J: TRBJ2-1; size: -; DNA: TGCGCCAGCTACAGCGGGACTAGCGGGGGGAGTGAGCAGTTCTTC; CDR3: CASYSGTSGGSEQFF
V: TRBV5-8; D: TRBD1; J: TRBJ2-5; size: once; DNA: TGTGCCAGCACCATAACAGGGGTAGAGACCCAGTACTTC; CDR3: CASTITGVETQYF
V: TRBV9; D: -; J: TRBJ2-1; size: few; DNA: TGTGCCAGCAGCCCCCTCGGGAGCTCCTACAATGAGCAGTTCTTC; CDR3: CASSPLGSSYNEQFF
V: TRBV11-2; D: -; J: TRBJ1-2; size: -; DNA: TGTGCCAGCAGCTTAGGGTCAGGGATTGTATATGGCTACACCTTC; CDR3: CASSLGSGIVYGYTF
V: TRBV27; D: -; J: TRBJ1-2; size: few; DNA: TGTGCCAGCAGTTTAAGAGGGCGGTATGGCTACACCTTC; CDR3: CASSLRGRYGYTF
V: TRBV7-9; D: -; J: TRBJ1-1; size: -; DNA: TGTGCCAGCGGCAAAGGGGAGACTGAAGCTTTCTTT; CDR3: CASGKGETEAFF
V: TRBV2; D: -; J: TRBJ1-5; size: -; DNA: TGTGCCAGCCACAGGGCGAATCAGCCCCAGCATTTT; CDR3: CASHRANQPQHF
V: TRBV11-2; D: -; J: TRBJ2-1; size: few; DNA: TGTGCCAGCAGCTTAGGGACAATGAATGAGCAGTTCTTC; CDR3: CASSLGTMNEQFF
V: TRBV6-2/TRBV6-3; D: -; J: TRBJ2-5; size: few; DNA: TGTGCCAGCAGTTCTCCCTTCGGGACCCAGTACTTC; CDR3: CASSSPFGTQYF
V: TRBV6-5; D: -; J: TRBJ2-2; size: -; DNA: TGTGCCAGCAGTTACTCGGACTCGAGTCCGAGCGGGGAGCTGTTTTTT; CDR3: CASSYSDSSPSGELFF
V: TRBV11-2; D: -; J: TRBJ2-1; size: -; DNA: TGTGCCAGCAGCTTAGATCTGAGGGTTGGTGAGCAGTTCTTC; CDR3: CASSLDLRVGEQFF
V: TRBV7-8; D: -; J: TRBJ1-2; size: -; DNA: TGTGCCAGCAGCTTAACAGTTTCCCCCTATGGCTACACCTTC; CDR3: CASSLTVSPYGYTF
V: TRBV11-2; D: -; J: TRBJ2-7; size: medium-sized; DNA: TGTGCCAGCAGCTTAGCGGTAGGACTGTCCTACGAGCAGTACTTC; CDR3: CASSLAVGLSYEQYF
V: TRBV7-8; D: -; J: TRBJ1-4; size: -; DNA: TGTGCCAGCAGCTCTGAAGCGGGGGGAGGTGAAAAACTGTTTTTT; CDR3: CASSSEAGGGEKLFF
V: TRBV6-6; D: -; J: TRBJ1-2; size: few; DNA: TGTGCCATAAGCGGGACCGCTGAATATGGCTACACCTTC; CDR3: CAISGTAEYGYTF
V: TRBV19; D: -; J: TRBJ1-4; size: -; DNA: TGTGCCAGTCGGAGAGAAAATGAAAAACTGTTTTTT; CDR3: CASRRENEKLFF
V: TRBV11-2; D: -; J: TRBJ1-2; size: -; DNA: TGTGCCAGCAGCTCACAAGCGGGGGGGGGACAAATCAACTATGGCTACACCTTC; CDR3: CASSSQAGGGQINYGYTF
V: TRBV6-5; D: -; J: TRBJ2-3; size: -; DNA: TGTGCCAGCAGGCCGGGAGTCTACACAGATACGCAGTATTTT; CDR3: CASRPGVYTDTQYF
V: TRBV18; D: -; J: TRBJ2-2; size: -; DNA: TGTGCCAGCTCACTCCAGCCCCAGGGGACCGGGGAGCTGTTTTTT; CDR3: CASSLQPQGTGELFF
V: TRBV4-2; D: TRBD1; J: TRBJ1-2; size: -; DNA: TGTGCCAGCAGCCAAGGACAGGGGGTTGGCTACACCTTC; CDR3: CASSQGQGVGYTF
V: TRBV12-3/TRBV12-4; D: -; J: TRBJ2-1; size: -; DNA: TGTGCCAGCAGTCCAGACTACGAGCAGTTCTTC; CDR3: CASSPDYEQFF
V: TRBV3-1/TRBV3-2; D: -; J: TRBJ1-6; size: -; DNA: TGTGCCAGCAGCCAGCCGATCGGGAATTCACCCCTCCACTTT; CDR3: CASSQPIGNSPLHF
V: TRBV6-1; D: TRBD1; J: TRBJ2-1; size: -; DNA: TGTGCCAGCAGTGCAATTCTCGGACAGGGCCGTGATGAGCAGTTCTTC; CDR3: CASSAILGQGRDEQFF
V: TRBV28; D: -; J: TRBJ1-1; size: -; DNA: TGTGCCAGCAGTACGCCCCCGGGACACCGAGTAGCTTTCTTT; CDR3: CASSTPPGHRVAFF
V: TRBV4-1; D: TRBD1; J: TRBJ1-2; size: -; DNA: TGCGCCAGCAGCCAAATCCTAGGAAGGGGGCGTCCCACTAACTATGGCTACACCTTC; CDR3: CASSQILGRGRPTNYGYTF
V: TRBV2; D: -; J: TRBJ2-2; size: -; DNA: TGTGCCAGAAGGACATTGAACACCGGGGAGCTGTTTTTT; CDR3: CARRTLNTGELFF
V: TRBV5-1; D: TRBD1; J: TRBJ1-2; size: -; DNA: TGCGCCAGCAGCTTGGAGACAGGGGGCGGCGGCTACACCTTC; CDR3: CASSLETGGGGYTF
V: TRBV3-1/TRBV3-2; D: -; J: TRBJ2-5; size: many; DNA: TGTGCCAGCAGCCCTCGGGGGTTTGGGACCCAGTACTTC; CDR3: CASSPRGFGTQYF
V: TRBV6-5; D: TRBD2; J: TRBJ2-3; size: -; DNA: TGTGCCAGCAGACCGGGGGGGCCTACAGATACGCAGTATTTT; CDR3: CASRPGGPTDTQYF
V: TRBV7-9; D: TRBD1; J: TRBJ1-3; size: -; DNA: TGTGCCACCAGGACAGGGGCTGGAAACACCATATATTTT; CDR3: CATRTGAGNTIYF
V: TRBV5-1; D: -; J: TRBJ1-5; size: few; DNA: TGCGCCAGCAGCTTGGACAGCTCAAATCAGCCCCAGCATTTT; CDR3: CASSLDSSNQPQHF
V: TRBV6-4; D: TRBD2; J: TRBJ2-3; size: once; DNA: TGTGCCAGCAGTGGTATTAGCGGGGTATCAGATACGCAGTATTTT; CDR3: CASSGISGVSDTQYF
V: TRBV5-1; D: -; J: TRBJ1-1; size: -; DNA: TGCGCCAGCAGCGGGGTCCTAGGGGGAGGGACTGAAGCTTTCTTT; CDR3: CASSGVLGGGTEAFF
V: TRBV29-1; D: -; J: TRBJ1-4; size: -; DNA: TGCAGCGTCGGACAGTTGGGGAATGAAAAACTGTTTTTT; CDR3: CSVGQLGNEKLFF
V: TRBV6-5; D: -; J: TRBJ2-3; size: -; DNA: TGTGCCAGCAGTTCCTTATCAGATACGCAGTATTTT; CDR3: CASSSLSDTQYF
V: TRBV19; D: -; J: TRBJ2-4; size: -; DNA: TGTGCCAGTAGTATCCGAGCCAAAAACATTCAGTACTTC; CDR3: CASSIRAKNIQYF
V: TRBV2; D: TRBD1; J: TRBJ1-1; size: -; DNA: TGTGCCAGCAGCCTGACAGGGTCAACTGAAGCTTTCTTT; CDR3: CASSLTGSTEAFF
V: TRBV28; D: TRBD1; J: TRBJ1-2; size: -; DNA: TGTGCCAGCAGTTCCTTCGACAGGGATCGCTATGGCTACACCTTC; CDR3: CASSSFDRDRYGYTF
V: TRBV5-5; D: TRBD2; J: TRBJ2-2; size: -; DNA: TGTGCCAGCAGCGACCGACTAGCGGGGGGAGTCGGCGGGGAGCTGTTTTTT; CDR3: CASSDRLAGGVGGELFF
V: TRBV6-2/TRBV6-3; D: -; J: TRBJ2-5; size: -; DNA: TGTGCCAGCAGTTACAACCCCGAGGGAAAGACCCAGTACTTC; CDR3: CASSYNPEGKTQYF
V: TRBV7-2; D: -; J: TRBJ1-5; size: few; DNA: TGTGCCAGCAGCATCCCGACAGATAGCAATCAGCCCCAGCATTTT; CDR3: CASSIPTDSNQPQHF
V: TRBV9; D: TRBD2; J: TRBJ2-3; size: -; DNA: TGTGCCAGCAGCGTAGACGTAGCGGGGGACAACGCAGGGACCGGATCGCAGTATTTT; CDR3: CASSVDVAGDNAGTGSQYF
V: TRBV18; D: -; J: TRBJ1-6; size: -; DNA: TGTGCCAGCTCACCACGAGGGCAGACCAATTCACCCCTCCACTTT; CDR3: CASSPRGQTNSPLHF
V: TRBV4-1; D: -; J: TRBJ2-1; size: -; DNA: TGCGCCAGCAGCCAACGTCCAGGGCGGCGCGACAATGAGCAGTTCTTC; CDR3: CASSQRPGRRDNEQFF
V: TRBV15; D: TRBD2; J: TRBJ2-3; size: -; DNA: TGTGCCACCAGCAGAGAGGACGGGGGGGTGGCAGATACGCAGTATTTT; CDR3: CATSREDGGVADTQYF
V: TRBV2; D: TRBD1; J: TRBJ2-7; size: -; DNA: TGTGCCAGCAGCCTTAGGACAGGGAGCTCCTACGAGCAGTACTTC; CDR3: CASSLRTGSSYEQYF
V: TRBV9; D: -; J: TRBJ2-1; size: -; DNA: TGTGCCAGCAGTGCGGGACTCAACTACAATGAGCAGTTCTTC; CDR3: CASSAGLNYNEQFF